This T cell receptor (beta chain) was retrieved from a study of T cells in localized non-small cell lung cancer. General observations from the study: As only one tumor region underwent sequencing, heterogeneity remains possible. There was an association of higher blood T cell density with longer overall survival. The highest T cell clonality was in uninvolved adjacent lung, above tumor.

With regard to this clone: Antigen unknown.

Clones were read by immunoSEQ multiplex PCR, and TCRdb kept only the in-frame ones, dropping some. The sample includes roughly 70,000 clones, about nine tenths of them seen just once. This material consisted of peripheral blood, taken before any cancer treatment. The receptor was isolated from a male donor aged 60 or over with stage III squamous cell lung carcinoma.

The CDR3, as DNA: TGTGCCAGCAGTCGACAGGGTCCCTATGGCTACACCTTC. Its protein is CASSRQGPYGYTF. The chain links TRBV6-5 to TRBJ1-2; 7 bases fit TRBD1. CDR1 and CDR2 (germline): MNHEY, SVGAGI. The CDR3 spans 13 residues. V lost 5 bases to trimming and J lost 4 bases; unmatched junction nucleotides: 4.